Listed here is a single T cell receptor beta chain. The antigen is not known. The data derive from a study of T cell repertoires in cytomegalovirus infection. Study information: Through public TCR beta signatures, both CMV infection and matching HLA type were indicated.

Each CDR3 protein is one row after TCRdb ran MiXCR on the reads. The sample carries about 900,000 distinct CDR3 sequences, about a third recorded once. Study-level points and caveats: Frequencies of public TCR beta families were cumulated, and this identified carriers of CMV plus the relevant HLA. There were HLA-C-restricted CMV-specific TCR beta clonotypes dominating the ex vivo response.

After removal of 5 bases from V and 7 bases from J, the junction contained 8 bases not matched to a gene. Germline V gives CDR1 SGHRS, CDR2 YFSETQ. CDR3 length: 14 amino acids. The TCR comes from a human donor in good health (CMV status not recorded). Some clones in this sample may be carry-over from other donors' samples. The chain has TRBV5-1 and TRBJ2-2, with 7 nucleotides matching TRBD1. Sequences were derived from cultured CD8+ T cells from PBMCs, sampled from culture after CMV antigen stimulation. CDR3 bases: TGCGCCAGCAGTCAAGACAGGGTTGACGGGGAGCTGTTTTTT. Amino acid sequence: CASSQDRVDGELFF.